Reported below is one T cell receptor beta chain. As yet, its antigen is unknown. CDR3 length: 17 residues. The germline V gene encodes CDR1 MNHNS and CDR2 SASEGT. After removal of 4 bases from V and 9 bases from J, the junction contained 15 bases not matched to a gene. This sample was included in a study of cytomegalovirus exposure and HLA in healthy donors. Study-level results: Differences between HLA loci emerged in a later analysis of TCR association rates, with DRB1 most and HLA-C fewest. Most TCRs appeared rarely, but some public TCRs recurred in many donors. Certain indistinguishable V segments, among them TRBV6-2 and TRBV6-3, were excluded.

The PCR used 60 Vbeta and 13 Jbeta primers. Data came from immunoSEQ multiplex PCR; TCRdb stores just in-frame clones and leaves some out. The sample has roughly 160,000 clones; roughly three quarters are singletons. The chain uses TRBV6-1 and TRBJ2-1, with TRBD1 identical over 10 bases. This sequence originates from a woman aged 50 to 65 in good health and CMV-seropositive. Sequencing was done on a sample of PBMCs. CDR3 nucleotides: TGTGCCAGCAGTGCCCGACAGGGGGCTTATGAATATCGTGAGCAGTTCTTC. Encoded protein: CASSARQGAYEYREQFF.